These 15 T cell receptor beta chains were sequenced from one sample in a study of cytomegalovirus exposure and HLA in healthy donors. 60 Vbeta and 13 Jbeta primers were used in PCR. The table came from immunoSEQ multiplex PCR; TCRdb's copy has only in-frame clones and leaves some out. The repertoire has about 76,000 clones, 79% of them found once; the top ten carry 2.5%. The sequenced material came from PBMCs. These receptors originate from a man aged 25-40 years in good health and CMV-seronegative.

The genes are TRBV18 and TRBJ2-5; possible D gene TRBD2, 6 bases. Trimming stripped 4 bases from V and 2 bases from J, with 11 bases between. CDR1 is KGHSH, CDR2 LQKENI, per germline. CDR3 length: 14 amino acids. The CDR3 nucleotides are TGTGCCAGCTCACTAGGACTATCTCAAGAGACCCAGTACTTC. Translation: CASSLGLSQETQYF.

The chain employs TRBV6-1 and TRBJ2-7; 7 nucleotides align to TRBD2. The junction had 10 bases not matched to a gene; V was cut back by 11 bases and J by 0 bases. From germline, CDR1 is MNHNS and CDR2 SASEGT. CDR3 length equals 14 residues. The CDR3 DNA reads as TGTGCCCCCCTGGGGGGGATCCACTCCTACGAGCAGTACTTC. Amino acid sequence: CAPLGGIHSYEQYF.

The V gene is TRBV28, the J gene TRBJ2-5, with D possibly TRBD2 on 6 matching bases. The J call could be wrong; TRBJ2-7 is a better fit for the DNA end. Germline V gene lookup returns CDR1 MDHEN and CDR2 SYDVKM. This CDR3 has 13 residues. The CDR3 sequence: CASSPRRGYEQYF. DNA for the CDR3: TGTGCCAGCAGCCCCAGGAGGGGCTACGAGCAGTACTTC.

The chain has TRBV13 and TRBJ2-1; 8 bases align to TRBD1. CDR1 is PRHDT, CDR2 FYEKMQ, per germline (reference sequence). The V and J ends lost 3 bases and 8 bases, in that order; junction bases with no gene match: 6. CDR3 length: 14 amino acids. The CDR3 reads CASSLQGAIDEQFF. Written as DNA, the CDR3 is TGTGCCAGCAGCTTGCAGGGGGCAATTGATGAGCAGTTCTTC.

V usage is TRBV29-1 and J usage is TRBJ1-2; D might be TRBD1 (5 bases). The length of the CDR3 is 12 residues. Germline V gene data show CDR1 as SQVTM and CDR2 as ANQGSEA. V was clipped by 5 bases and J by 5 bases, with 12 bases between them. CDR3 region: CSVRGMGYGYTF. CDR3 bases: TGCAGCGTTCGGGGGATGGGATATGGCTACACCTTC. Full variable domain (outside the CDR3, taken from reference TRBV29-1 and TRBJ1-2): SAVISQKPSRDICQRGTSLTIQCQVDSQVTMMFWYRQQPGQSLTLIATANQGSEATYESGFVIDKFPISRPNLTFSTLTVSNMSPEDSSIYLCSVRGMGYGYTFGSGTRLTVV.

This sequence joins TRBV7-9 and TRBJ1-1; no firm D call. This CDR3 spans 15 amino acids. Germline V gene data show CDR1 as SEHNR and CDR2 as FQNEAQ (reference sequence). V gave up 1 base and J gave up 4 bases, with 13 bases separating them. The CDR3 DNA is TGTGCCAGCAGCTTAGAACTGGGTCGGGGCACTGAAGCTTTCTTT. This codes for CASSLELGRGTEAFF. The full variable domain, completed using reference TRBV7-9 and TRBJ1-1, is DTGVSQNPRHKITKRGQNVTFRCDPISEHNRLYWYRQTLGQGPEFLTYFQNEAQLEKSRLLSDRFSAERPKGSFSTLEIQRTEQGDSAMYLCASSLELGRGTEAFFGQGTRLTVV.

The rearrangement joins TRBV10-3 to TRBJ2-5, with TRBD1 identical over 9 bases. Trimming removed 8 bases from V and 5 bases from J; junction bases left unmatched: 6. The germline gives CDR1 ENHRY, CDR2 SYGVKD. The CDR3 runs 13 residues. CDR3 region: CAIAGTGMETQYF. The CDR3 region has the DNA TGTGCCATCGCCGGGACAGGGATGGAGACCCAGTACTTC.

The chain joins TRBV2 to TRBJ2-3; D is unclear. The germline V gene encodes CDR1 SNHLY and CDR2 FYNNEI. The CDR3 loop spans 11 amino acids. The ends were cut back, 6 bases at V and 9 bases at J, with 10 bases in the middle. The CDR3 sequence: CASSPTRTQYF. The CDR3 DNA reads as TGTGCCAGCAGCCCTACCCGCACGCAGTATTTT.

The chain combines TRBV5-1 with TRBJ2-1, with D possibly TRBD2 on 7 matching bases. Germline V gene lookup returns CDR1 SGHRS and CDR2 YFSETQ. There are 16 residues in the CDR3. V lost 0 bases, J lost 2 bases, and 12 bases lay in between. The CDR3 nucleotides read TGCGCCAGCAGCTTGGCCACGGGGGGCCCCTACAATGAGCAGTTCTTC. Its protein product is CASSLATGGPYNEQFF.

For this clone: The junction shows a germline mismatch at one end, possibly a read error. The J gene is TRBJ1-4, the V gene TRBV7-9; D possibly corresponds to TRBD1 (6 bases). The CDR3 sequence is 15 residues long. The germline V gene has CDR1 SEHNR and CDR2 FQNEAQ (reference sequence). The CDR3 region has the DNA TGTTCCAGCAGCCCACCGACAGGCTTTAATGAAAAACTGTTTTTT. The encoded protein is CSSSPPTGFNEKLFF. The full variable domain, rest sourced from reference TRBV7-9 and TRBJ1-4, is DTGVSQNPRHKITKRGQNVTFRCDPISEHNRLYWYRQTLGQGPEFLTYFQNEAQLEKSRLLSDRFSAERPKGSFSTLEIQRTEQGDSAMYLCSSSPPTGFNEKLFFGSGTQLSVL.

V gene TRBV6-5 combines with J gene TRBJ2-7; 8 bases map to TRBD1. The V gene's germline CDR1 is MNHEY and CDR2 SVGAGI. The V and J ends lost 7 bases and 1 base, in that order; junction bases with no gene match: 9. CDR3 length: 15 residues. The CDR3 region is CASKTDREESYEQYF. CDR3 nucleotide sequence: TGTGCCAGCAAGACGGACAGGGAGGAGTCCTACGAGCAGTACTTC.

This clone has only one observation. The chain uses TRBV30 and TRBJ2-5, with 10 bases fitting TRBD2. Germline V lookup: CDR1 GTSNPN, CDR2 SVGIG (reference sequence). The CDR3 is made up of 14 amino acids. V shed 3 bases and J 7 bases; nucleotides not matched to a gene: 8. The CDR3 reads CAWRLAGAVRTQYF. The CDR3 nucleotides read TGTGCCTGGAGGCTAGCGGGGGCCGTACGGACCCAGTACTTC.

The chain combines TRBV27 with TRBJ2-1, with D hard to call. Trimming cost V 2 bases and J 8 bases, with 13 bases left between them. CDR3 length: 14 amino acids. From germline, CDR1 is MNHEY and CDR2 SMNVEV (reference sequence). CDR3 sequence: CASSLPPGYDEQFF. DNA of the CDR3: TGTGCCAGCAGTTTACCTCCAGGTTACGATGAGCAGTTCTTC.

The genes are TRBV5-6 and TRBJ2-7; D remains ambiguous. The CDR3 totals 13 residues. The ends were cut back, 4 bases at V and 1 base at J, with 9 bases in the middle. Germline loops: CDR1 SGHDT, CDR2 YYEEEE. The CDR3, as DNA: TGTGCCAGCAGCCCCGCGCGGTCCTACGAGCAGTACTTC. Amino acids: CASSPARSYEQYF.

This clone was counted a few times. The CDR3 nucleotides read TGCGCCAGCAGCTTGGGTAGCGGGGGGTTTTCAGAGACCCAGTACTTC. It is translated as CASSLGSGGFSETQYF. The chain is built from TRBV5-1 and TRBJ2-5; TRBD2 matches at 10 bases. Germline lookup yields CDR1 SGHRS and CDR2 YFSETQ. Trimming cost V 0 bases and J 4 bases; bases outside gene matches: 6. The CDR3 contains 16 residues. Looking up the rest from reference TRBV5-1 and TRBJ2-5 gives the full variable domain: KAGVTQTPRYLIKTRGQQVTLSCSPISGHRSVSWYQQTPGQGLQFLFEYFSETQRNKGNFPGRFSGRQFSNSRSEMNVSTLELGDSALYLCASSLGSGGFSETQYFGPGTRLLVL.